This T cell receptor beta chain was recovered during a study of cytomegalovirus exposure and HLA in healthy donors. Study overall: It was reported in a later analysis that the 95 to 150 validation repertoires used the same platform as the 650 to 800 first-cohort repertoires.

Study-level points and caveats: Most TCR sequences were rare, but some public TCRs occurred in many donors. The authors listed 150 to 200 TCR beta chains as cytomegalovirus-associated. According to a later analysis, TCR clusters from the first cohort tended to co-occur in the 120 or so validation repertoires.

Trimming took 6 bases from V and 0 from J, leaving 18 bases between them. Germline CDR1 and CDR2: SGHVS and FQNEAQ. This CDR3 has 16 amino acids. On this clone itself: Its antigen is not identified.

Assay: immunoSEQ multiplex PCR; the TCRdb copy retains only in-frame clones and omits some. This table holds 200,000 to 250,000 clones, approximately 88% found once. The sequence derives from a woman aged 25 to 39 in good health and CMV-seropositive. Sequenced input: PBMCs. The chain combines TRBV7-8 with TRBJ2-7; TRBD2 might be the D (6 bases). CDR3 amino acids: CASRGPGAGFSYEQYF. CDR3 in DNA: TGTGCCAGCAGGGGACCGGGAGCTGGATTCTCCTACGAGCAGTACTTC. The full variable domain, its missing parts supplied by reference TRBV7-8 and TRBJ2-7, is GAGVSQSPRYKVAKRGQDVALRCDPISGHVSLFWYQQALGQGPEFLTYFQNEAQLDKSGLPSDRFFAERPEGSVSTLKIQRTQQEDSAVYLCASRGPGAGFSYEQYFGPGTRLTVT.